Listed here are 2 T cell receptor beta chains from one sample, sequenced in a study of blood T cells in healthy people across ages. A second about 7 to 11 cycle PCR used barcoded and J-beta primers. TCRdb used MiXCR to reprocess the 5' RACE reads, holding one entry per CDR3 protein. The table shows more than 800,000 distinct CDR3 sequences, with 25% to 30% occurring only once. The material sequenced was blood. The receptor source for this set is a woman older than 75 in good health.

This clonotype showed up just a few times. The chain uses TRBV24-1 and TRBJ2-1; 7 nucleotides agree with TRBD1. Germline V gives CDR1 KGHDR, CDR2 SFDVKD. The CDR3 is 17 residues long. The V gene end was trimmed by 4 bases and the J gene end by 7 bases; junction bases not matched to a gene: 15. Written as DNA, the CDR3 is TGTGCCACCAGTGAAAGTAGACAGGGTCTGGTGATTAATGAGCAGTTCTTC. This codes for CATSESRQGLVINEQFF.

Many counts were recorded for this clonotype. V usage is TRBV29-1 and J usage is TRBJ2-7; TRBD1 aligns across 7 bases. CDR3 length: 13 residues. The V gene's germline CDR1 is SQVTM and CDR2 ANQGSEA. With V trimmed by 2 bases and J by 5 bases, 6 bases remained unmatched. The CDR3 region has the DNA TGCAGCGTTGAACACAGGGGTATGCACGAGCAGTACTTC. This sequence encodes CSVEHRGMHEQYF.